The clone carrying this T cell receptor beta chain was detected once. With V trimmed by 2 bases and J by 8 bases, 4 bases remained unmatched. The germline CDR1 and CDR2 sequences are SEHNR and FQNEAQ (reference sequence). The length of the CDR3 is 14 residues. This sample was taken from a study of blood T cell repertoires in COVID-19. Repertoires were generated with immunoSEQ multiplex PCR, while TCRdb's copy carries only in-frame clones and drops some. This sample carries a few hundred thousand clones, about 87% of them seen once, and the ten largest clones take 8% to 9%. The clonotype originates from a woman aged 18-29 years who had recovered from COVID-19. Input material: PBMCs or T cells enriched from blood (not recorded which). The rearrangement links TRBV7-9 to TRBJ1-4, with 8 nucleotides matching TRBD1. The CDR3 here is CASSLQQGEEKLFF. CDR3 sequence (DNA): TGTGCCAGCAGCTTACAACAGGGGGAAGAAAAACTGTTTTTT.